This TCR beta chain appears in the sequencing data of a study of T-cell memory formation after mild COVID-19. Study as a whole: Each donor largely had its own TCR clusters. Study results and caveats: Contracting CD4+ clones sat mainly in CM and EM; CD8+ in EMRA.

TCRalpha and TCRbeta libraries used 5'RACE with constant-segment primers and UMIs. TCRdb redid the calling of the 5' RACE reads with MiXCR, one entry per CDR3 protein. The sample consists of hundreds of thousands of distinct CDR3 sequences, roughly a sixth of them appearing once. Remarks on this clonotype: The antigen is unknown.

Sequenced material: PBMCs or a T cell subset sorted from them (not recorded which). This receptor was taken from an adult woman who had mild COVID-19 (a few samples of this study predate the infection). Cell type and time point are not known.

In DNA, the CDR3 is TGTGCCAGCAGTTTCAGCATAGACTTTAACTATGGCTACACCTTC. As protein: CASSFSIDFNYGYTF. V is TRBV12-3 or TRBV12-4 and J is TRBJ1-2; D gene unclear. Trimming cost V 3 bases and J 1 base, with 12 bases left between them. The CDR3 has 15 residues.